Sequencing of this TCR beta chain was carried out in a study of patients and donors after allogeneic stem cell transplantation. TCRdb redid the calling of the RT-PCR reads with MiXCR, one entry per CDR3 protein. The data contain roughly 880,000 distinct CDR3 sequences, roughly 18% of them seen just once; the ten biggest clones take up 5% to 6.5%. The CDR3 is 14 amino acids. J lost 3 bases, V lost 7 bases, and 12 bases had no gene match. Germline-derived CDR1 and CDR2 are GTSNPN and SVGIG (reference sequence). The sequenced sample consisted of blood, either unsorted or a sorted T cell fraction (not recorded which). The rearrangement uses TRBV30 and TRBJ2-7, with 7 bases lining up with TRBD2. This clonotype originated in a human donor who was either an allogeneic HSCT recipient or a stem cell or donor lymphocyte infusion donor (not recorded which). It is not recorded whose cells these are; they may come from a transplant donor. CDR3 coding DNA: TGTGCCTACGATGAGGGGACTACCGTCTACGAGCAGTACTTC. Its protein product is CAYDEGTTVYEQYF. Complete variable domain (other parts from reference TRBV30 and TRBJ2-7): SQTIHQWPATLVQPVGSPLSLECTVEGTSNPNLYWYRQAAGRGLQLLFYSVGIGQISSEVPQNLSASRPQDRQFILSSKKLLLSDSGFYLCAYDEGTTVYEQYFGPGTRLTVT.